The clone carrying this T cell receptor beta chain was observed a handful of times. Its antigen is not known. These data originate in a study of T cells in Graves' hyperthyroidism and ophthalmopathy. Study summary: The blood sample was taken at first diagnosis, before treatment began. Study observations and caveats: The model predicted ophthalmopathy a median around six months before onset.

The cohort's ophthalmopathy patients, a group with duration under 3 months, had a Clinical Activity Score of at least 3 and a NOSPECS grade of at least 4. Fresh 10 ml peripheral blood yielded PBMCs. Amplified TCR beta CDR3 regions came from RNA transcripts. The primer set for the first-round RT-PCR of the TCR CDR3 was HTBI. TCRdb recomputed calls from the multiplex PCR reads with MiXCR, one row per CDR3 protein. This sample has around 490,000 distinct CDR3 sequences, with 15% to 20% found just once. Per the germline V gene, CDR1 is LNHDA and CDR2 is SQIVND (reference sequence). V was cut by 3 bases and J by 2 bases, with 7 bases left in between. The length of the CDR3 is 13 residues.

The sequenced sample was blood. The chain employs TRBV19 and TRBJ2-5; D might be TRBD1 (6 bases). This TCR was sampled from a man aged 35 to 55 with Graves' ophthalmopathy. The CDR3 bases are TGTGCCAGTAGTATGGGGGCACAAGAGACCCAGTACTTC. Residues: CASSMGAQETQYF.